A single sample gave rise to the 16 T cell receptor beta chains below, sequenced in a study of T cell responses to AZD1222 COVID-19 vaccine. The assay was immunoSEQ multiplex PCR, and TCRdb's table has in-frame clones only and misses some. Of more than 70,000 clones in the sample, over 85% were seen once. The specimen comprised peripheral blood, sampled on day 0 of AZD1222 vaccination. The receptors derive from an adult in good health.

The chain joins TRBV3-1 (or the pseudogene TRBV3-2) to TRBJ2-2, with 7 bases matching TRBD1. The germline CDR1 and CDR2 sequences are LGHDT and YNNKEL (reference sequence). The CDR3 covers 16 residues. Trimming took 4 bases from V and 7 from J; bases not matched to a gene: 12. CDR3 nucleotides: TGTGCCAGCAGCCCGGAAACGACAGGGTTGGGCGGGGAGCTGTTTTTT. Translating it yields CASSPETTGLGGELFF.

The chain carries TRBV10-3 and TRBJ1-2; a weak D match, TRBD1 (5 bases). The V end was cut by 3 bases, the J end by 4 bases, with 9 bases between. Germline-derived CDR1 and CDR2 are ENHRY and SYGVKD. This CDR3 region has 13 residues. CDR3 residues: CAISEGESYGYTF. CDR3 DNA sequence: TGTGCCATCAGTGAAGGGGAAAGCTATGGCTACACCTTC.

V and J are TRBV4-2 and TRBJ1-6; D gene uncertain. The germline CDR1 and CDR2 sequences are LGHNA and YNFKEQ. This CDR3 is 16 amino acids long. V gave up 0 bases and J gave up 0 bases, with 6 bases separating them. CDR3 loop: CASSQDTRSYNSPLHF. The DNA of the CDR3 is TGTGCCAGCAGCCAAGATACCCGCTCCTATAATTCACCCCTCCACTTT.

This chain connects TRBV18 to TRBJ1-1, with D perhaps matching TRBD1 (6 bases). CDR1 KGHSH and CDR2 LQKENI come from the germline V gene. Trimming cost V 5 bases and J 5 bases, with 18 bases left between them. The CDR3 runs 15 residues. CDR3 residues: CASSGRGGEGTEAFF. CDR3 sequence (DNA): TGTGCCAGCTCAGGAAGAGGGGGGGAAGGTACTGAAGCTTTCTTT.

This chain uses TRBV7-8 with TRBJ1-2, with 8 bases that match TRBD1. After removal of 6 bases from V and 4 bases from J, the junction contained 4 bases not matched to a gene. The CDR3 totals 13 residues. Germline CDR1 is SGHVS and CDR2 is FQNEAQ. The CDR3 sequence: CASSPGQGYGYTF. As DNA, the CDR3 is TGTGCCAGCAGTCCCGGACAGGGCTATGGCTACACCTTC. Drawing the rest from reference TRBV7-8 and TRBJ1-2, the complete variable domain is GAGVSQSPRYKVAKRGQDVALRCDPISGHVSLFWYQQALGQGPEFLTYFQNEAQLDKSGLPSDRFFAERPEGSVSTLKIQRTQQEDSAVYLCASSPGQGYGYTFGSGTRLTVV.

The J gene is TRBJ2-2, the V gene TRBV5-4; D not resolved. CDR1 SGHNT and CDR2 YYREEE come from the germline V gene (reference sequence). V shed 4 bases and J shed 0 bases, with 13 bases lying between them. This CDR3 region has 16 residues. This CDR3 is CASSRAQTANTGELFF. The CDR3 bases are TGTGCCAGCAGCAGAGCACAGACCGCGAACACCGGGGAGCTGTTTTTT. The complete variable domain, with remaining parts taken from reference TRBV5-4 and TRBJ2-2, reads ETGVTQSPTHLIKTRGQQVTLRCSSQSGHNTVSWYQQALGQGPQFIFQYYREEENGRGNFPPRFSGLQFPNYSSELNVNALELDDSALYLCASSRAQTANTGELFFGEGSRLTVL.

The chain uses TRBV6-5 and TRBJ1-5, with D hard to call. CDR1 MNHEY and CDR2 SVGAGI come from the germline V gene. The CDR3 extends over 14 amino acids. Trimming stripped 6 bases from V and 3 bases from J, with 12 bases between. The CDR3 here is CASSPSRLNQPQHF. The CDR3 nucleotides are TGTGCCAGCAGCCCCAGCAGGCTCAATCAGCCCCAGCATTTT.

This chain uses TRBV30 with TRBJ2-2; D perhaps matches TRBD1 (5 bases). This CDR3 region has 17 residues. Trimming took off 0 bases at V and 2 bases at J, with 16 bases between the two ends. From germline, CDR1 is GTSNPN and CDR2 SVGIG (reference sequence). The CDR3 loop reads CAWSVPGSGPNTGELFF. The DNA for the CDR3 is TGTGCCTGGAGTGTACCAGGGTCCGGGCCAAACACCGGGGAGCTGTTTTTT.

The CDR3 DNA reads as TGTGCCAGCAGCGGTGAGACAGGCGGGGCTGAAAAACTGTTTTTT. As protein: CASSGETGGAEKLFF. The chain carries TRBV9 and TRBJ1-4, with D perhaps TRBD1 (6 bases). Germline lookup yields CDR1 SGDLS and CDR2 YYNGEE. V lost 3 bases and J 7 bases, leaving 16 bases between the germline ends. This CDR3 is built from 15 residues.

This chain joins TRBV7-9 and TRBJ1-1; no clear D gene. Looked up from germline, CDR1 is SEHNR and CDR2 is FQNEAQ (reference sequence). The CDR3 is 13 residues long. V dropped 3 bases and J dropped 3 bases, with 8 bases sitting between them. The CDR3 DNA reads TGTGCCAGCAGCTTGTTGTTGGACACTGAAGCTTTCTTT. Protein sequence: CASSLLLDTEAFF.

This chain connects TRBV6-6 to TRBJ2-2; the D gene is possibly TRBD2 (6 bases). Germline V gives CDR1 MNHNY, CDR2 SVGAGI (reference sequence). Trimming left V 2 bases short and J 6 bases short, with 10 bases between. This CDR3 is 14 amino acids long. The CDR3 region has the DNA TGTGCCAGCAGTTACGCCGCGGGGCCCGGGGAGCTGTTTTTT. This encodes CASSYAAGPGELFF.

This clone was recorded once. The CDR3 nucleotides read TGTGCCAGCAGCTCCCCCTGGGATGGCTACACCTTC. This translates into CASSSPWDGYTF. The chain joins TRBV5-4 to TRBJ1-2; D gene unclear. The CDR3 has 12 amino acids. Deletions cut 3 bases from V and 6 bases from J, with 9 bases between. Germline CDR1 reads SGHNT; CDR2 reads YYREEE (reference sequence).

The gene calls are TRBV9 and TRBJ1-5; D gene uncertain. Trimming removed 0 bases from V and 5 bases from J, with 6 bases in between. CDR1 and CDR2 (germline): SGDLS, YYNGEE. The CDR3 totals 13 residues. CDR3 residues: CASSVAPDQPQHF. DNA of the CDR3: TGTGCCAGCAGCGTAGCTCCCGATCAGCCCCAGCATTTT.

This clone appeared once. The chain is built from TRBV4-1 and TRBJ2-1; D might be TRBD2 (6 bases). Germline-derived CDR1 and CDR2 are MGHRA and YSYEKL. The CDR3 runs 17 residues. The V and J ends lost 4 bases and 5 bases respectively, with 21 bases between them. In nucleotides, the CDR3 is TGCGCCAGCAGCCCTTCGATGTGGGAGGCGACTGACAATGAGCAGTTCTTC. It encodes CASSPSMWEATDNEQFF.

This rearrangement joins TRBV5-8 to TRBJ2-7; D could derive from TRBD1 or TRBD2 (5 bases each). CDR3 size: 14 residues. Germline V lookup: CDR1 SGHTS, CDR2 YDEGEE. Between the trimmed V and J ends, which lost 4 bases and 6 bases, there was a span of 17 bases. CDR3 protein: CASSIRTRGSEQYF. The CDR3 nucleotides are TGTGCCAGCAGCATCCGGACGAGGGGCAGCGAGCAGTACTTC.

The rearrangement links TRBV11-2 to TRBJ1-3; no firm D call. The CDR3 sequence is 16 residues long. Trimming left V 0 bases short and J 0 bases short, with 9 bases between. Germline lookup yields CDR1 SGHAT and CDR2 FQNNGV. The CDR3 loop reads CASSLDPPSSGNTIYF. The CDR3 nucleotides read TGTGCCAGCAGCTTAGATCCCCCATCCTCTGGAAACACCATATATTTT.